This T cell receptor beta chain came from a study of beta chain features in type 1 diabetes. Overall study findings and caveats: More deletions and fewer insertions at VDJ junctions were seen in type 1 diabetes patients.

Germline V gene sequence: CDR1 SNHLY, CDR2 FYNNEI. With V trimmed by 6 bases and J by 1 base, 1 base remained unmatched. This CDR3 has 14 residues. The authors sorted CD4+ naive, central memory, regulatory and stem cell-like memory cells via CD45RO/CCR7/CD25/CD127/CD95/CD27. This clone was picked up a small number of times. Its antigen is still unknown. Reverse transcribing all isolated RNA meant expressed TCRB transcripts were sequenced. Sequenced by immunoSEQ multiplex PCR; TCRdb stores in-frame clones only, minus some. The data contain fewer than 250,000 clones, 12% to 15% of them singletons. The source of this sequence is a middle-aged woman in good health. Specimen: naive CD4+ T cells from blood. The rearrangement links TRBV2 to TRBJ1-1; 11 bases agree with TRBD1. CDR3 residues: CASRGTGGNTEAFF. CDR3 DNA sequence: TGTGCCAGCAGAGGGACAGGGGGGAACACTGAAGCTTTCTTT.